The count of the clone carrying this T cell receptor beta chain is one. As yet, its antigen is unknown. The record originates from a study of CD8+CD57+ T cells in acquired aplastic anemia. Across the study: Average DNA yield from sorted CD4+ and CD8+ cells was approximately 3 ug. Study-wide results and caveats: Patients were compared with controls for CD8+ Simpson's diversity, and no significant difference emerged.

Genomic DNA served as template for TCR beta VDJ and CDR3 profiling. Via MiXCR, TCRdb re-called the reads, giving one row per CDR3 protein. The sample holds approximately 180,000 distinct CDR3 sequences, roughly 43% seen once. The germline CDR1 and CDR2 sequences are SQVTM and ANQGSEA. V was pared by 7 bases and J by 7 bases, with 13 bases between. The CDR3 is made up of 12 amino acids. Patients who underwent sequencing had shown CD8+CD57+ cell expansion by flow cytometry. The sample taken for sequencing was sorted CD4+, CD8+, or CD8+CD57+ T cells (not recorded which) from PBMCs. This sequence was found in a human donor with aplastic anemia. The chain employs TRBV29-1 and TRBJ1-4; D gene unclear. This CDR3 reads CSASIGLEKLFF. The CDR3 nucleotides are TGCAGCGCCTCTATTGGACTTGAAAAACTGTTTTTT. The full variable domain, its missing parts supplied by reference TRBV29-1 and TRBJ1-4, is SAVISQKPSRDICQRGTSLTIQCQVDSQVTMMFWYRQQPGQSLTLIATANQGSEATYESGFVIDKFPISRPNLTFSTLTVSNMSPEDSSIYLCSASIGLEKLFFGSGTQLSVL.